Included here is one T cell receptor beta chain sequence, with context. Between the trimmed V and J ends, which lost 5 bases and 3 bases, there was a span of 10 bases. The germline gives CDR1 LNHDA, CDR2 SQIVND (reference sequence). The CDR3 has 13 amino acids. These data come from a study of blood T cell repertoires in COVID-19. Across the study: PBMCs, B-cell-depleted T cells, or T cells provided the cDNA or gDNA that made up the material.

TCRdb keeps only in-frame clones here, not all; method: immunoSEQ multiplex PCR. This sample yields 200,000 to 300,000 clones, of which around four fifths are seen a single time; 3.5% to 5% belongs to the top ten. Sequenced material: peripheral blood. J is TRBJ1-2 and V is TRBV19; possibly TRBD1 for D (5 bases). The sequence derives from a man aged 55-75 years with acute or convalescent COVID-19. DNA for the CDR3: TGTGCCAGTAGTTTCCAACAGGACTATGGCTACACCTTC. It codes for CASSFQQDYGYTF.